These T cell receptor beta chains were read from a single sample in a study of blood T cell repertoires in COVID-19. Sequenced by immunoSEQ multiplex PCR; TCRdb stores in-frame clones only, minus some. In the table there are under 350,000 clones, 80% to 90% of which are singletons. The sample consisted of peripheral blood. These receptors all come from a middle-aged man with acute or convalescent COVID-19. CDR3s include the opening cysteine and the closing phenylalanine or tryptophan. D genes are given only for firm matches. Rows may omit the clone size; those that give it use once, few, many or a size class.

CDR3 protein	CDR3 DNA	clone size	D gene	CDR3 length	V gene	J gene
CASSLLYSSYEQYF	TGTGCCAGCAGCTTGTTGTATAGTTCCTACGAGCAGTACTTC	once	-	14	TRBV5-6	TRBJ2-7
CASSQERGQGTKNEQYF	TGTGCCAGCAGCCAAGAAAGGGGGCAGGGGACAAAAAACGAGCAGTACTTC	-	TRBD1	17	TRBV14	TRBJ2-7
CASSLTGTEFVSNSPLHF	TGTGCCAGCAGTCTAACCGGGACAGAATTTGTGTCTAATTCACCCCTCCACTTT	-	TRBD1	18	TRBV6-6	TRBJ1-6
CASSLSRQGHYEQYF	TGTGCCAGCAGTTTAAGTCGGCAGGGACACTACGAGCAGTACTTC	-	-	15	TRBV27	TRBJ2-7
CASSSPGQAVYEQYF	TGTGCCAGCAGTTCCCCAGGACAGGCCGTCTACGAGCAGTACTTC	-	TRBD1	15	TRBV6-5	TRBJ2-7
CASSESGDTSYEQYF	TGTGCCAGCAGTGAATCCGGGGACACCTCCTACGAGCAGTACTTC	-	-	15	TRBV2	TRBJ2-7
CASGPDRGLGAFF	TGTGCTAGTGGCCCCGACAGGGGGCTAGGAGCTTTCTTT	once	TRBD1	13	TRBV12-5	TRBJ1-1
CAWTRGVGYTF	TGTGCCTGGACCCGGGGAGTCGGCTACACCTTC	-	-	11	TRBV30	TRBJ1-2
CASSEGVGKNIQYF	TGCGCCAGCAGCGAGGGGGTAGGCAAAAACATTCAGTACTTC	-	-	14	TRBV5-1	TRBJ2-4
CASSLSAAGGSNQPQHF	TGTGCCAGCAGCTTATCCGCCGCGGGGGGAAGCAATCAGCCCCAGCATTTT	-	-	17	TRBV7-8	TRBJ1-5
CASTLGGLQRAFF	TGTGCCAGCACCCTGGGGGGACTCCAAAGAGCTTTCTTT	-	-	13	TRBV6-6	TRBJ1-1
CASRVGTIDTGELFF	TGTGCCAGCAGAGTCGGGACTATCGACACCGGGGAGCTGTTTTTT	-	TRBD2	15	TRBV5-4	TRBJ2-2
CASSGAGGNEQYF	TGCGCCAGCAGTGGCGCAGGGGGCAACGAGCAGTACTTC	-	TRBD1	13	TRBV10-2	TRBJ2-7
CASSRTSVGELFF	TGTGCCAGTAGTCGGACAAGCGTCGGGGAGCTGTTTTTT	-	-	13	TRBV19	TRBJ2-2
CAISGTDNYGYTF	TGTGCCATCAGTGGGACAGATAACTATGGCTACACCTTC	-	-	13	TRBV10-3	TRBJ1-2
CASSEQGGTEAFF	TGTGCCAGCAGCGAACAGGGTGGGACTGAAGCTTTCTTT	-	-	13	TRBV7-7	TRBJ1-1
CASSQTSPSGGQPQHF	TGTGCCAGCAGCCAAACCTCCCCGTCAGGCGGGCAGCCCCAGCATTTT	-	-	16	TRBV7-9	TRBJ1-5
CASSSGFGNTEAFF	TGTGCCAGCAGCTCAGGGTTTGGGAACACTGAAGCTTTCTTT	-	-	14	TRBV5-4	TRBJ1-1
CASNGQGSTNEKLFF	TGTGCCAGCAATGGACAGGGCTCAACTAATGAAAAACTGTTTTTT	-	TRBD1	15	TRBV2	TRBJ1-4
CSVEDRQNTQYF	TGCAGCGTTGAAGACCGACAAAATACGCAGTATTTT	-	-	12	TRBV29-1	TRBJ2-3
CASSYSQRGPNEQFF	TGTGCCAGCAGTTACTCCCAGCGGGGGCCCAATGAGCAGTTCTTC	-	TRBD2	15	TRBV6-5	TRBJ2-1
CATQLGQGTNEKLFF	TGTGCCACCCAACTCGGGCAGGGAACTAATGAAAAACTGTTTTTT	-	-	15	TRBV24-1	TRBJ1-4
CASSPRGSGGNGMDEQFF	TGTGCCAGCAGCCCCCGCGGTAGCGGGGGTAATGGCATGGATGAGCAGTTCTTC	once	TRBD2	18	TRBV7-3	TRBJ2-1
CAWSNPGLAPWRDTQYF	TGTGCCTGGAGTAACCCGGGACTAGCGCCTTGGAGAGATACGCAGTATTTT	once	TRBD2	17	TRBV30	TRBJ2-3
CASSGTGNQPQHF	TGTGCCAGTTCCGGGACAGGTAATCAGCCCCAGCATTTT	-	TRBD1	13	TRBV19	TRBJ1-5
CSAWSNEKLFF	TGCAGCGCCTGGAGTAATGAAAAACTGTTTTTT	-	-	11	TRBV29-1	TRBJ1-4
CASMGGGGEPLHF	TGTGCCAGCATGGGGGGAGGGGGTGAACCCCTCCACTTT	-	-	13	TRBV6-5	TRBJ1-6
CASSLGGPAYEQYF	TGTGCCAGCAGCTTAGGGGGGCCCGCCTACGAGCAGTACTTC	-	-	14	TRBV7-6	TRBJ2-7
CASSQQGPTYEQYF	TGCGCCAGCAGCCAACAGGGTCCTACCTACGAGCAGTACTTC	-	-	14	TRBV4-1	TRBJ2-7
CASKKGLANTGELFF	TGTGCCAGCAAGAAGGGACTCGCTAACACCGGGGAGCTGTTTTTT	-	-	15	TRBV6-5	TRBJ2-2
CASSSPLSQNTEAFF	TGTGCCAGCAGTTCCCCTCTGAGCCAGAACACTGAAGCTTTCTTT	-	-	15	TRBV6-5	TRBJ1-1
CASSPRGETQYF	TGTGCCAGCAGCCCCCGGGGGGAGACCCAGTACTTC	-	-	12	TRBV12-3/TRBV12-4	TRBJ2-5
CASSVDSNYGYTF	TGTGCCAGCAGCGTTGACAGTAACTATGGCTACACCTTC	-	-	13	TRBV6-5	TRBJ1-2
CASRLTVSSYNEQFF	TGTGCCAGCAGACTGACTGTGAGCTCCTACAATGAGCAGTTCTTC	once	-	15	TRBV5-6	TRBJ2-1
CASSRRFGGNTDTQYF	TGTGCCAGCAGCCGTCGGTTCGGGGGGAACACAGATACGCAGTATTTT	-	TRBD2	16	TRBV3-1/TRBV3-2	TRBJ2-3
CASTPQGVRSPLHF	TGTGCCAGCACCCCTCAGGGGGTTCGTTCACCCCTCCACTTT	-	TRBD1	14	TRBV27	TRBJ1-6
CASRPPGMDTQYF	TGTGCCAGTAGGCCCCCGGGGATGGATACGCAGTATTTT	-	-	13	TRBV19	TRBJ2-3
CATSRERALTGELFF	TGTGCCACCAGCAGAGAGAGAGCATTGACCGGGGAGCTGTTTTTT	-	-	15	TRBV15	TRBJ2-2
CASSAWTVRETQYF	TGTGCCAGCAGCGCCTGGACAGTAAGAGAGACCCAGTACTTC	-	-	14	TRBV2	TRBJ2-5
CSVGRVVGGATEAFF	TGCAGCGTAGGCCGGGTCGTGGGGGGAGCCACTGAAGCTTTCTTT	-	-	15	TRBV29-1	TRBJ1-1
CASSFGTGNTEAFF	TGTGCCAGCAGTTTTGGGACAGGGAACACTGAAGCTTTCTTT	-	TRBD1	14	TRBV7-9	TRBJ1-1
CASSQARGTGELFF	TGTGCCAGCAGCCAAGCTAGGGGGACCGGGGAGCTGTTTTTT	-	-	14	TRBV3-1/TRBV3-2	TRBJ2-2
CASSSGLAAIDTQYF	TGTGCCAGCAGCTCAGGGCTAGCGGCGATAGATACGCAGTATTTT	once	TRBD2	15	TRBV7-3	TRBJ2-3
CASSSKTDTTDTQYF	TGTGCCAGCAGCTCGAAGACAGACACCACAGATACGCAGTATTTT	few	-	15	TRBV5-5	TRBJ2-3
CASRSDNTEAFF	TGTGCCAGCAGGTCAGATAACACTGAAGCTTTCTTT	-	-	12	TRBV12-3/TRBV12-4	TRBJ1-1
CASSAYLGMPQHF	TGTGCCAGCAGCGCTTACCTGGGCATGCCCCAGCATTTT	-	-	13	TRBV9	TRBJ1-5
CASSIYPWGANYGYTF	TGTGCCAGTAGTATCTACCCGTGGGGGGCTAACTATGGCTACACCTTC	-	-	16	TRBV19	TRBJ1-2